Listed here are 25 T cell receptor beta chains from one sample, sequenced in a study of cytomegalovirus exposure and HLA in healthy donors (dated 2017 in TCRdb). Libraries were built with the immunoSEQ multiplex PCR assay. For the multiplex PCR, a mixture combining 60 forward primers for TCR Vbeta segments and 13 reverse primers for TCR Jbeta segments was used. As stored in TCRdb, this immuneACCESS dataset retains in-frame rearrangements with V and J assigned. A fraction of the clones does not appear; measured against another copy, unresolved V genes explain less than half of the discrepancy, and the remainder lacks a known reason. Counted in this sample were roughly 92,000 clones; under 9% of them appeared once. The biggest ten clones account for 2.3% of the sample. Sequencing was done on a sample of PBMCs. All receptors derive from a man aged 45-60 years in good health and CMV-seronegative.

This clone was seen only a few times. This chain uses TRBV14 with TRBJ2-3, with TRBD1 as a possible D gene (6 bases). There are 18 residues in the CDR3. Germline CDR1 SGHDN, CDR2 FVKESK. With 0 bases removed from V and 3 bases from J, the gap between germline ends came to 19 bases. The CDR3 bases are TGTGCCAGCAGCCAAGATTGGAACGGACCGGACAGAACAGATACGCAGTATTTT. This encodes CASSQDWNGPDRTDTQYF.

The table lists this clone with many counts. V is TRBV19 and J is TRBJ2-2; TRBD2 matches at 8 bases. The germline gives CDR1 LNHDA, CDR2 SQIVND (reference sequence). The CDR3 is 16 residues long. Trimming took 6 bases from V and 0 from J; bases not matched to a gene: 6. CDR3 loop: CASRSAGGANTGELFF. In nucleotides, the CDR3 is TGTGCCAGTAGGAGCGCGGGAGGAGCGAACACCGGGGAGCTGTTTTTT. Drawing the rest from reference TRBV19 and TRBJ2-2, the complete variable domain is DGGITQSPKYLFRKEGQNVTLSCEQNLNHDAMYWYRQDPGQGLRLIYYSQIVNDFQKGDIAEGYSVSREKKESFPLTVTSAQKNPTAFYLCASRSAGGANTGELFFGEGSRLTVL.

This chain connects TRBV30 to TRBJ2-7, with 12 nucleotides matching TRBD2. Trimming took 0 bases from V and 0 from J; bases not matched to a gene: 9. The CDR3 runs 18 residues. Germline V gene sequence: CDR1 GTSNPN, CDR2 SVGIG (reference sequence). This CDR3 reads CAWSVPGLAGPSSYEQYF. For the CDR3, the DNA is TGTGCCTGGAGTGTCCCGGGACTAGCGGGCCCGAGCTCCTACGAGCAGTACTTC.

The V call is TRBV27, the J call TRBJ1-6; D not certain. Germline loops: CDR1 MNHEY, CDR2 SMNVEV (reference sequence). The V end was cut by 2 bases, the J end by 6 bases, with 14 bases between. The CDR3 totals 16 residues. The CDR3 DNA reads as TGTGCCAGCAGTTTACCAGGATCCGGTCGTAATTCACCCCTCCACTTT. Translated: CASSLPGSGRNSPLHF.

This clone has only a few counts. The V gene is TRBV30, the J gene TRBJ2-1; no clear D gene. The germline V and J ends were trimmed by 0 bases and 9 bases, with 9 bases remaining between them. Per germline, CDR1 GTSNPN and CDR2 SVGIG (reference sequence). This CDR3 has 12 residues. The DNA for the CDR3 is TGTGCCTGGAGTGTACTTCAAAGTGAGCAGTTCTTC. It yields the protein CAWSVLQSEQFF.

This clone was observed a few times. This chain joins TRBV6-5 and TRBJ2-7; D uncertain. The CDR3 has 12 residues. V was shortened by 5 bases and J by 3 bases, with 8 bases between the two germline ends. Germline CDR1 and CDR2: MNHEY and SVGAGI. This CDR3 reads CASSDTDYEQYF. CDR3 in DNA: TGTGCCAGCAGTGATACAGACTACGAGCAGTACTTC.

In this sample, this clone turned up a few times. This rearrangement joins TRBV7-9 to TRBJ2-1, with 7 bases that match TRBD2. Germline V CDR1 and CDR2: SEHNR, FQNEAQ (reference sequence). The CDR3 is 15 residues long. After removal of 1 base from V and 5 bases from J, the junction contained 5 bases not matched to a gene. Here the CDR3 DNA reads TGTGCCAGCAGCTTAGGGGGGGGACTTAACAATGAGCAGTTCTTC. Protein: CASSLGGGLNNEQFF.

The chain links TRBV29-1 to TRBJ1-1; possible D gene TRBD1, 6 bases. Germline CDR1 is SQVTM and CDR2 is ANQGSEA. The CDR3 is made up of 14 amino acids. Trimming stripped 6 bases from V and 1 base from J, with 15 bases between. The CDR3 here is CSVVDRRQNTEAFF. The CDR3 region has the DNA TGCAGCGTCGTTGACAGGAGGCAGAACACTGAAGCTTTCTTT.

Regarding this clone: Other DNA sequences within the sample encode an identical CDR3. The rearrangement uses TRBV5-1 and TRBJ2-5; 8 nucleotides match TRBD2. Losses at the gene ends were 4 bases for V and 4 bases for J; bases not matched to a gene: 6. Germline V lookup: CDR1 SGHRS, CDR2 YFSETQ. This CDR3 region has 14 residues. The DNA for the CDR3 is TGCGCCAGCAGCCTCCGGGGGGGCCGAGAGACCCAGTACTTC. Its translation is CASSLRGGRETQYF.

This clone was counted between two and nine times. This chain joins TRBV28 and TRBJ2-1, with D perhaps matching TRBD2 (6 bases). The CDR3 contains 16 residues. Trimming removed 9 bases at V and 0 bases at J, with 18 bases between. Germline CDR1 is MDHEN and CDR2 is SYDVKM. The CDR3 loop is CASTSWGGTSYNEQFF. The CDR3 bases are TGTGCCAGTACAAGTTGGGGCGGGACCTCCTACAATGAGCAGTTCTTC.

This clone has a handful of counts. The chain employs TRBV19 and TRBJ2-2, with D possibly being TRBD2 (5 bases). V shed 5 bases and J shed 2 bases, with 18 bases lying between them. CDR1 is LNHDA, CDR2 SQIVND, per germline (reference sequence). The CDR3 is 17 amino acids. In DNA form, the CDR3 reads TGTGCCAGTAGTCATTGGAAGGTCGGGGTAAACACCGGGGAGCTGTTTTTT. It codes for CASSHWKVGVNTGELFF.

The chain couples TRBV9 to TRBJ2-1; unclear D gene. Germline V gives CDR1 SGDLS, CDR2 YYNGEE. Trimming cost V 4 bases and J 2 bases, with 13 bases left between them. The CDR3 totals 15 residues. Here the CDR3 DNA reads TGTGCCAGCAGCCCAACTACTTATACCTACAATGAGCAGTTCTTC. This codes for CASSPTTYTYNEQFF.

This clone showed up just a few times. The V call is TRBV6-5, the J call TRBJ2-7; 8 bases are a match to TRBD1. J gave up 2 bases and V 7 bases, and 10 bases lay outside the gene matches. CDR3 length: 15 amino acids. Germline V gene data show CDR1 as MNHEY and CDR2 as SVGAGI. The DNA of the CDR3 is TGTGCCAGCACCCACAGGGGGGTCCAAGCCTACGAGCAGTACTTC. Translating it yields CASTHRGVQAYEQYF.

The chain employs TRBV18 and TRBJ2-5, with a possible D match to TRBD2 (6 bases). The germline V gene has CDR1 KGHSH and CDR2 LQKENI. The length of the CDR3 is 13 residues. Trimming took off 3 bases at V and 4 bases at J, with 9 bases between the two ends. CDR3 loop: CASSPNGGETQYF. In DNA form, the CDR3 reads TGTGCCAGCTCACCTAACGGGGGAGAGACCCAGTACTTC.

In this sample, this clone turned up a few times. The rearrangement links TRBV30 to TRBJ1-3; TRBD1 matches at 7 bases. V lost 4 bases, J lost 2 bases, and 5 bases stayed unmatched. Germline V gene sequence: CDR1 GTSNPN, CDR2 SVGIG (reference sequence). The CDR3 covers 14 residues. The CDR3, as DNA: TGTGCCTGGAAGGGGGCAGGGGCTGGAAACACCATATATTTT. Translation: CAWKGAGAGNTIYF.

This chain uses TRBV7-8 with TRBJ1-2; D gene ambiguous. The germline gives CDR1 SGHVS, CDR2 FQNEAQ. CDR3 length: 14 amino acids. Trimming pared 5 bases from V and 0 bases from J, leaving 10 bases between. The CDR3 reads CASSPKRANYGYTF. The CDR3 nucleotides read TGTGCCAGCAGCCCTAAAAGAGCTAACTATGGCTACACCTTC.

The chain uses TRBV11-1 and TRBJ2-2; 13 positions match TRBD2. The CDR3 consists of 16 residues. Trimming at V came to 3 bases and at J to 7 bases, leaving 5 bases not matched to a gene. Germline CDR1 is SGHAT and CDR2 is FQDESV (reference sequence). This CDR3 reads CASSFGLAGEVGELFF. The CDR3 nucleotides are TGTGCCAGCAGCTTCGGACTAGCGGGAGAGGTCGGGGAGCTGTTTTTT.

The chain joins TRBV4-3 to TRBJ2-1, with TRBD2 identical over 9 bases. J gave up 5 bases and V 1 base, and 9 bases lay outside the gene matches. In germline, CDR1 is LGHNA, CDR2 YSLEER. The CDR3 is 17 amino acids. CDR3 bases: TGCGCCAGCAGCCAAGTAAATTTGGCGGGAGGGCACAATGAGCAGTTCTTC. The encoded protein is CASSQVNLAGGHNEQFF.

This clone was counted only a few times. The V and J genes are TRBV5-1 and TRBJ2-5, with D perhaps matching TRBD1 (6 bases). CDR1 SGHRS and CDR2 YFSETQ come from the germline V gene. The CDR3 sequence is 14 residues long. Deletions cut 4 bases from V and 1 base from J, with 11 bases between. The CDR3 region has the DNA TGCGCCAGCAGCCACGGGACACTCCAAGAGACCCAGTACTTC. This translates into CASSHGTLQETQYF.

This clone was seen a few times. This chain connects TRBV28 to TRBJ1-5; 8 nucleotides match TRBD1. The CDR3 runs to 15 residues. Germline values: CDR1 MDHEN, CDR2 SYDVKM. J lost 3 bases, V lost 4 bases, and 5 bases had no gene match. The CDR3 spells CASSWGDRFNQPQHF. CDR3 bases: TGTGCCAGCAGTTGGGGGGACAGGTTCAATCAGCCCCAGCATTTT.

There are a few counts of this clone. The V gene is TRBV7-6, the J gene TRBJ2-3; D is ambiguous. Germline V gene sequence: CDR1 SGHVS, CDR2 FNYEAQ. Trimming removed 5 bases at V and 2 bases at J, with 11 bases between. The CDR3 has 14 residues. The CDR3 loop is CASSPTASTDTQYF. CDR3 DNA sequence: TGTGCCAGCAGCCCCACAGCCTCCACAGATACGCAGTATTTT.

This clone was picked up a small number of times. The chain employs TRBV10-1 and TRBJ2-7; 7 nucleotides agree with TRBD2. CDR3 length equals 14 residues. The V and J ends lost 5 bases and 4 bases, in that order; junction bases with no gene match: 8. The germline CDR1 and CDR2 sequences are WNHNN and SYGVQD (reference sequence). CDR3 sequence reads: CASSRGGVEYEQYF. Here the CDR3 DNA reads TGCGCCAGCAGTCGGGGAGGGGTCGAATACGAGCAGTACTTC.

The V and J genes are TRBV29-1 and TRBJ2-7, with 7 nucleotides matching TRBD1. Trimming removed 4 bases from V and 5 bases from J; junction bases left unmatched: 5. Germline loops: CDR1 SQVTM, CDR2 ANQGSEA. The CDR3 has 12 amino acids. The CDR3 region has the DNA TGCAGCGTTGGACAGGGAACGGACGAGCAGTACTTC. Amino acids: CSVGQGTDEQYF.

The chain joins TRBV27 to TRBJ1-1, with 9 bases identical to TRBD1. The V segment lost 5 bases and the J segment 4 bases; nucleotides outside the gene matches: 8. CDR1 and CDR2 (germline): MNHEY, SMNVEV (reference sequence). The CDR3 has 15 amino acids. Written as DNA, the CDR3 is TGTGCCAGCAGTCCAAACAGGGGGCAGGGCACTGAAGCTTTCTTT. It translates to CASSPNRGQGTEAFF.

This clone has a handful of counts. The gene calls are TRBV28 and TRBJ2-3; 7 nucleotides agree with TRBD1. This CDR3 spans 12 amino acids. Looked up from germline, CDR1 is MDHEN and CDR2 is SYDVKM. Trimming took 2 bases from V and 14 from J; bases not matched to a gene: 7. The CDR3 nucleotides are TGTGCCAGCAGTTTACGGGACAGTGGACGGTATTTT. Its translation is CASSLRDSGRYF.